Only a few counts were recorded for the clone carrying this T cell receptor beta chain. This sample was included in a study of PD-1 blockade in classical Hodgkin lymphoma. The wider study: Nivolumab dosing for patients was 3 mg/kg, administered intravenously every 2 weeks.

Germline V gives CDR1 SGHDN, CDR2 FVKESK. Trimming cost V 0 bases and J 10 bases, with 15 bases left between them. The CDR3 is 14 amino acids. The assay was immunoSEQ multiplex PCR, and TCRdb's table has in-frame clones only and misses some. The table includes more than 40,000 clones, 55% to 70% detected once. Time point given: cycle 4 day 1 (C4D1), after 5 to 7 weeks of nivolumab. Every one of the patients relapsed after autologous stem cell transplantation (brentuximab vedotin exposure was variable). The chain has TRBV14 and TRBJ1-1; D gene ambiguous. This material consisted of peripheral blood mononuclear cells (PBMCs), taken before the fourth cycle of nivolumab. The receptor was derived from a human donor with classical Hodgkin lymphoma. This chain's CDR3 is CASSQDAWALVAFF. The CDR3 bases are TGTGCCAGCAGCCAAGACGCTTGGGCGTTGGTAGCTTTCTTT.